Listed here are 29 T cell receptor beta chains from one sample, sequenced in a study of spatial heterogeneity in lung cancer. Time point reported: sample taken at primary tumor resection. Extraction of whole RNA from tumor, nontumor lung or frozen PBMC preceded unsorted sequencing. Each CDR3 protein is one row after TCRdb ran MiXCR on the 5' RACE reads. Of around 41,000 distinct CDR3 sequences detected, approximately 6.8% appear once; the ten largest clones hold about 45%. The source material was PBMCs, sampled at surgery. The receptor set was obtained from a female donor with early-stage non-small cell lung cancer.

This clonotype was observed many times. The chain recombines TRBV18 with TRBJ2-1; D not certain. V was shortened by 6 bases and J by 10 bases, with 13 bases between the two germline ends. Germline V gene data show CDR1 as KGHSH and CDR2 as LQKENI. CDR3 size: 12 residues. The CDR3 nucleotides are TGTGCCAGCTCGTCCGCCGGCAGGGAGCAGTTCTTC. Its protein product is CASSSAGREQFF.

This clonotype was picked up many times. The gene calls are TRBV12-3 or TRBV12-4 and TRBJ1-1; maybe TRBD1 (6 bases). V lost 3 bases and J lost 6, with 8 bases in between. The CDR3 loop spans 12 amino acids. This chain's CDR3 is CASSFDRSEAFF. The CDR3 DNA reads as TGTGCCAGCAGTTTTGACAGGTCTGAAGCTTTCTTT.

In this sample, this clonotype turned up many times. The CDR3 sequence is CASSYQGLQEETQYF. DNA of the CDR3: TGTGCCAGCAGTTACCAGGGACTGCAGGAAGAGACCCAGTACTTC. The rearrangement links TRBV2 to TRBJ2-5; D perhaps matches TRBD2 (6 bases). The V and J ends lost 5 bases and 3 bases respectively, with 16 bases between them. Germline lookup yields CDR1 SNHLY and CDR2 FYNNEI. The CDR3 extends over 15 amino acids.

This clonotype showed up many times. The gene calls are TRBV7-2 and TRBJ1-5; unclear D gene. CDR1 is SGHTA and CDR2 is FQGNSA in the germline V gene. The CDR3 contains 15 residues. The ends were cut back, 2 bases at V and 4 bases at J, with 12 bases in the middle. Here the CDR3 DNA reads TGTGCCAGCAGCTTATTAGCTAACGGGAATCAGCCCCAGCATTTT. It encodes CASSLLANGNQPQHF.

The CDR3 sequence: CASSYPPDYEQYF. Here the CDR3 DNA reads TGTGCCAGCAGTTACCCTCCTGACTACGAGCAGTACTTC. V gene TRBV6-6 combines with J gene TRBJ2-7, with unresolved D. This CDR3 is built from 13 residues. Germline assignment: CDR1 MNHNY and CDR2 SVGAGI (reference sequence). V was pared by 2 bases and J by 3 bases, with 8 bases between.

This clonotype was counted ten times or more. This chain joins TRBV3-1 and TRBJ2-3; the match to TRBD2 covers 10 bases. Looked up from germline, CDR1 is LGHDT and CDR2 is YNNKEL (reference sequence). The CDR3 runs 17 residues. Trimming took 1 base from V and 2 from J; bases not matched to a gene: 6. CDR3 residues: CASSQVWGLATTDTQYF. CDR3 in DNA: TGTGCCAGCAGCCAAGTTTGGGGACTAGCGACCACAGATACGCAGTATTTT.

The chain couples TRBV24-1 to TRBJ2-7, with unresolved D. V gave up 6 bases and J gave up 3 bases, with 11 bases separating them. Germline lookup yields CDR1 KGHDR and CDR2 SFDVKD. The CDR3 spans 13 residues. The CDR3 sequence is CATSLSSSYEQYF. The CDR3 DNA follows: TGTGCCACCAGTCTGTCTAGTAGCTACGAGCAGTACTTC.

This clonotype was seen ten or more times. The chain carries TRBV4-3 and TRBJ2-1; possible D gene TRBD2, 5 bases. From germline, CDR1 is LGHNA and CDR2 YSLEER. This CDR3 has 16 residues. Trimming took off 2 bases at V and 0 bases at J, with 11 bases between the two ends. The CDR3 bases are TGCGCCAGCAGCCAACTAGCAGACTCCTCCTACAATGAGCAGTTCTTC. Residues: CASSQLADSSYNEQFF.

This chain links TRBV18 with TRBJ2-3; no clear D. Deletions cut 3 bases from V and 4 bases from J, with 8 bases between. Germline-derived CDR1 and CDR2 are KGHSH and LQKENI. The CDR3 sequence is 13 residues long. DNA of the CDR3: TGTGCCAGCTCACCGTTCCGACCAGATACGCAGTATTTT. Amino acid sequence: CASSPFRPDTQYF.

The gene calls are TRBV14 and TRBJ1-1; tentative D call: TRBD1 (6 bases). Between the trimmed V and J ends, which lost 4 bases and 0 bases, there was a span of 9 bases. This CDR3 has 14 residues. Germline CDR1 and CDR2: SGHDN and FVKESK. The CDR3 protein is CASSRQAMNTEAFF. CDR3 sequence (DNA): TGTGCCAGCAGCCGACAGGCTATGAACACTGAAGCTTTCTTT.

Only a few counts were recorded for this clonotype. The chain employs TRBV7-2 and TRBJ2-1; TRBD2 aligns across 11 bases. Trimming removed 5 bases from V and 3 bases from J; junction bases left unmatched: 3. Germline loops: CDR1 SGHTA, CDR2 FQGNSA. CDR3 length equals 15 residues. The CDR3 nucleotides are TGTGCCAGCAGCCCTAGCGGGGGGATCTACAATGAGCAGTTCTTC. Its protein product is CASSPSGGIYNEQFF.

This clonotype has ten or more counts. The chain combines TRBV12-3 or TRBV12-4 with TRBJ1-5, with D perhaps matching TRBD1 (6 bases). V gave up 2 bases and J gave up 5 bases, with 13 bases separating them. The CDR3 extends over 15 amino acids. CDR3 bases: TGTGCCAGCAGTTTATTCGGGGGCAGGGATCAGCCCCAGCATTTT. The encoded protein is CASSLFGGRDQPQHF.

This clonotype was recorded a few times. The rearrangement joins TRBV6-6 to TRBJ1-3, with no clear D. Trimming took off 5 bases at V and 2 bases at J, with 10 bases between the two ends. The CDR3 length is 14 residues. Germline-derived CDR1 and CDR2 are MNHNY and SVGAGI (reference sequence). This CDR3 reads CASSTTSTGNTIYF. CDR3 bases: TGTGCCAGCAGTACAACATCTACTGGAAACACCATATATTTT.

This clonotype has ten or more counts. CDR3 nucleotide sequence: TGTGCCAGCAGTGCTAACGGGGGAAGCACAGATACGCAGTATTTT. Its protein is CASSANGGSTDTQYF. The rearrangement uses TRBV2 and TRBJ2-3; D perhaps matches TRBD2 (6 bases). This CDR3 region has 15 residues. V lost 4 bases and J lost 0, with 11 bases in between. Germline CDR1 SNHLY, CDR2 FYNNEI.

In its sample, this clonotype was seen many times. The rearrangement links TRBV4-1 to TRBJ1-1; D unresolved. The CDR3 is made up of 15 amino acids. The germline CDR1 and CDR2 sequences are MGHRA and YSYEKL. V lost 3 bases to trimming and J lost 5 bases, with 16 bases between them. In DNA, the CDR3 is TGCGCCAGCAGCCAGCTCCAGGAGGGAAGGACTGAAGCTTTCTTT. It codes for CASSQLQEGRTEAFF.

This clonotype came up many times. The chain combines TRBV28 with TRBJ1-5; D is undetermined. The germline gives CDR1 MDHEN, CDR2 SYDVKM. The CDR3 consists of 13 residues. Trimming pared 6 bases from V and 5 bases from J, leaving 11 bases between. This chain's CDR3 is CASSPWRDQPQHF. The CDR3 DNA reads as TGTGCCAGCAGCCCTTGGCGGGATCAGCCCCAGCATTTT.

This clonotype was seen many times. V usage is TRBV18 and J usage is TRBJ2-3; D may be TRBD1 (5 bases). Germline assignment: CDR1 KGHSH and CDR2 LQKENI. This CDR3 contains 14 residues. Trimming cost V 5 bases and J 1 base, with 10 bases left between them. The CDR3: CASSYSTGTDTQYF. CDR3 bases: TGTGCCAGCTCATACTCGACAGGCACAGATACGCAGTATTTT.

This clonotype showed up many times. The chain has TRBV9 and TRBJ1-1; no reliable D call. Germline V gene data show CDR1 as SGDLS and CDR2 as YYNGEE. CDR3 length: 15 amino acids. V lost 1 base to trimming and J lost 12 bases, with 22 bases between them. The CDR3 DNA follows: TGTGCCAGCAGCGTAAACCCAGGACGAGGTTCGGTGTCTTTCTTT. Translated, it gives CASSVNPGRGSVSFF.

Many counts were recorded for this clonotype. The V and J genes are TRBV6-2 or TRBV6-3 and TRBJ1-5; 9 bases fit TRBD1. The CDR3 is 15 residues long. CDR1 is MNHEY, CDR2 SVGEGT, per germline. The J segment lost 7 bases and the V segment lost 7 bases, leaving 11 bases of the junction unmatched. The CDR3 sequence: CASTVGTGIVQPQHF. The CDR3 DNA follows: TGTGCCAGCACCGTTGGGACAGGGATCGTCCAGCCCCAGCATTTT.

This clonotype was seen ten or more times. The chain carries TRBV5-1 and TRBJ2-5; D ambiguous. Germline V CDR1 and CDR2: SGHRS, YFSETQ. This CDR3 region has 14 residues. The V end lost 0 bases, the J end lost 1 base, and 7 bases lay between the germline ends. DNA of the CDR3: TGCGCCAGCAGCTTGGAAGGCAGCCAAGAGACCCAGTACTTC. Its protein product is CASSLEGSQETQYF.

This clonotype was picked up a small number of times. The chain carries TRBV20-1 and TRBJ2-5; D is perhaps TRBD1 or TRBD2 (6 bases each). The V gene lost 1 base and the J gene lost 7 bases, with 16 bases spanning the gap. The CDR3 has 14 residues. Germline V gene data show CDR1 as DFQATT and CDR2 as SNEGSKA (reference sequence). In DNA form, the CDR3 reads TGCAGTGCTAGAGTAGACGGGGGCACAGGGACCCAGTACTTC. This sequence encodes CSARVDGGTGTQYF.

This clonotype was detected many times. The chain is built from TRBV6-5 and TRBJ1-2; 8 bases agree with TRBD1. V lost 0 bases and J lost 7; bases outside the gene matches: 7. Germline-derived CDR1 and CDR2 are MNHEY and SVGAGI. The CDR3 extends over 15 amino acids. The CDR3 region is CASSYSRTGNLGYTF. In DNA, the CDR3 is TGTGCCAGCAGTTACTCAAGGACAGGGAATCTTGGCTACACCTTC.

This clonotype was observed at least ten times. The V and J genes are TRBV29-1 and TRBJ2-3; D could derive from TRBD1 or TRBD2 (6 bases each). The CDR3 has 14 amino acids. CDR1 is SQVTM and CDR2 is ANQGSEA in the germline V gene. Trimming shortened V by 6 bases and J by 2 bases, and 15 bases separated the two germline ends. DNA of the CDR3: TGCAGCGTCTTACTAGGGGGGCTCACAGATACGCAGTATTTT. Its protein product is CSVLLGGLTDTQYF.

A few counts support this clonotype. This chain joins TRBV4-2 and TRBJ2-7; 9 bases match TRBD1. V was clipped by 2 bases and J by 5 bases; unmatched bases: 4. The CDR3 totals 14 residues. The germline V gene has CDR1 LGHNA and CDR2 YNFKEQ. CDR3 DNA: TGTGCCAGCAGCCAATACAGGGGGCGGAACGAGCAGTACTTC. It specifies CASSQYRGRNEQYF.

Ten or more counts support this clonotype. The chain carries TRBV20-1 and TRBJ1-3, with D uncertain. Germline V gene lookup returns CDR1 DFQATT and CDR2 SNEGSKA (reference sequence). With 3 bases removed from V and 0 bases from J, the gap between germline ends came to 9 bases. The CDR3 has 14 amino acids. The CDR3 DNA follows: TGCAGTGCTAGTAAAGGAGGCTCTGGAAACACCATATATTTT. Encoded protein: CSASKGGSGNTIYF.

This clonotype was observed many times. The chain has TRBV12-3 or TRBV12-4 and TRBJ2-2; D unclear. V lost 7 bases to trimming and J lost 0 bases, with 12 bases between them. The CDR3 runs to 15 residues. The CDR3 spells CASNPTRTNTGELFF. Here the CDR3 DNA reads TGTGCCAGCAACCCGACACGTACGAACACCGGGGAGCTGTTTTTT.

This sequence joins TRBV6-6 and TRBJ1-5, with D tentatively TRBD1 (5 bases). Germline V gene data show CDR1 as MNHNY and CDR2 as SVGAGI (reference sequence). The ends were cut back, 6 bases at V and 3 bases at J, with 15 bases in the middle. The CDR3 sequence is 15 residues long. CDR3: CASREPPDNNQPQHF. For the CDR3, the DNA is TGTGCCAGCAGAGAACCCCCGGACAACAATCAGCCCCAGCATTTT.

V is TRBV2 and J is TRBJ1-2, with 7 nucleotides matching TRBD1. J lost 0 bases, V lost 5 bases, and 12 bases had no gene match. Germline V gene lookup returns CDR1 SNHLY and CDR2 FYNNEI. The CDR3 totals 17 residues. The CDR3 protein is CASSQTPGTAANYGYTF. The DNA of the CDR3 is TGTGCCAGCAGTCAAACCCCCGGGACAGCTGCTAACTATGGCTACACCTTC.

This chain joins TRBV7-2 and TRBJ2-7; D is tentatively TRBD1 or TRBD2 (6 bases each). The germline CDR1 and CDR2 sequences are SGHTA and FQGNSA. The CDR3 has 17 amino acids. With 0 bases removed from V and 6 bases from J, the gap between germline ends came to 21 bases. CDR3 protein: CASSLAPRGALESEQYF. Here the CDR3 DNA reads TGTGCCAGCAGCTTAGCCCCTAGGGGGGCGCTTGAATCCGAGCAGTACTTC. Full variable domain (outside the CDR3, taken from reference TRBV7-2 and TRBJ2-7): GAGVSQSPSNKVTEKGKDVELRCDPISGHTALYWYRQSLGQGLEFLIYFQGNSAPDKSGLPSDRFSAERTGGSVSTLTIQRTQQEDSAVYLCASSLAPRGALESEQYFGPGTRLTVT.